What follows are 22 T cell receptor beta chains derived from one specimen sequenced in a study of tumor-infiltrating lymphocytes in primary liver carcinoma. Production of TCR beta cDNA used roughly 0.55 ug total RNA together with a constant-region primer. Generation of the TCR beta libraries relied on three nested multiplex PCR rounds using slightly modified ARM-PCR. It was with TRBV1-TRBV30 forward primers and a C-beta reverse primer that the first two PCR rounds were run, at about 10 cycles each. One entry per CDR3 protein, called by TCRdb with MiXCR from the multiplex PCR reads. The data hold 250,000 to 350,000 distinct CDR3 sequences, with around 50% observed a single time. Unsorted whole blood supplied the RNA, and germline DNA was extracted too. Sequenced: peripheral blood. These receptor sequences come from a woman aged 25 to 45 with primary liver carcinoma and hepatitis B virus infection.

Only a few counts were recorded for this clonotype. CDR3 region: CSVAGRAGLKTQYF. The CDR3 region has the DNA TGCAGCGTTGCAGGCAGGGCTGGATTGAAGACCCAGTACTTC. This chain connects TRBV29-1 to TRBJ2-5; a weak D match, TRBD1 (5 bases). Trimming stripped 4 bases from V and 6 bases from J, with 18 bases between. This CDR3 is 14 amino acids long. Germline V gives CDR1 SQVTM, CDR2 ANQGSEA. Using reference TRBV29-1 and TRBJ2-5 for the parts outside the CDR3, the full variable domain is SAVISQKPSRDICQRGTSLTIQCQVDSQVTMMFWYRQQPGQSLTLIATANQGSEATYESGFVIDKFPISRPNLTFSTLTVSNMSPEDSSIYLCSVAGRAGLKTQYFGPGTRLLVL.

This clonotype has only one observation. Compared with germline, one end of the junction differs, possibly owing to a read error. The gene calls are TRBV5-6 and TRBJ2-1; D is possibly TRBD1 (5 bases). CDR1 and CDR2 from the germline V gene are SGHDT and YYEEEE. CDR3 length: 15 amino acids. The CDR3 loop is CTSSLAEGAYNEQFF. CDR3 in DNA: TGTACCAGCAGCTTGGCGGAAGGGGCCTACAATGAGCAATTCTTC.

Concerning this clonotype: One end of the junction is discordant with germline, which a read error may explain. The CDR3 spells CASSRIRGQSGNERFF. CDR3 nucleotides: TGTGCCAGCAGCAGAATCAGGGGACAGTCGGGCAATGAGCGGTTCTTC. The chain joins TRBV11-2 to TRBJ2-1; 7 bases are shared with TRBD1. The length of the CDR3 is 16 residues. Germline V lookup: CDR1 SGHAT, CDR2 FQNNGV.

In the case of this clonotype: Because the CDR3 is missing its conserved closing phenylalanine or tryptophan, this is likely a read error. The chain uses TRBV11-2 and TRBJ1-1, with a possible D match to TRBD1 (6 bases). CDR1 and CDR2 (germline): SGHAT, FQNNGV. The CDR3 has 14 amino acids. Here the CDR3 reads CASSFTVQGTGAFL. The CDR3, as DNA: TGTGCCAGCAGCTTTACGGTCCAGGGGACTGGAGCTTTCCTT.

As for this clonotype: A read error may account for a junction end that differs from germline. The chain links TRBV6-5 to TRBJ2-2; D perhaps matches TRBD2 (6 bases). The CDR3 extends over 18 amino acids. CDR1 and CDR2 from the germline V gene are MNHEY and SVGAGI. Written as DNA, the CDR3 is TGTGCCAGCAGACCCCTCGTGGGGGGTCGGTGGAACACCGGGGAGCTGTTCTTT. Translation gives CASRPLVGGRWNTGELFF.

Of note for this clonotype: A single base separates this from a much larger clone, so it may be a read error. The V gene is TRBV12-3 or TRBV12-4, the J gene TRBJ2-2; 7 bases are shared with TRBD2. J gave up 7 bases and V 5 bases, and 7 bases lay outside the gene matches. There are 14 residues in the CDR3. CDR3 sequence (DNA): TGTGCCAGCAGTCCCCCCCGGGGGGTCGGGGAGCTGTTTTTT. Its protein product is CASSPPRGVGELFF.

In this sample, this clonotype turned up many times. The chain joins TRBV12-3 or TRBV12-4 to TRBJ2-3; 7 positions match TRBD1. J lost 3 bases, V lost 6 bases, and 6 bases had no gene match. This CDR3 is built from 14 residues. The CDR3 protein is CASSSRQGTDTQYF. For the CDR3, the DNA is TGTGCCAGCAGCTCCCGACAGGGTACAGATACGCAGTATTTT.

A note on this clonotype: At one end the junction does not follow the germline gene, possibly because of a read error. The chain is built from TRBV11-3 and TRBJ2-2; possibly TRBD2 for D (5 bases). Germline assignment: CDR1 SGHNT and CDR2 YENEEA. CDR3 size: 14 residues. In nucleotides, the CDR3 is TGTGCCGGCAGCTTAGGCCCCCAAGCCGGGGAGCCGTTTTTT. Its translation is CAGSLGPQAGEPFF.

J is TRBJ2-3 and V is TRBV6-6; possibly TRBD1 or TRBD2 for D (5 bases each). Deletions cut 7 bases from V and 3 bases from J, with 17 bases between. This CDR3 has 15 residues. CDR1 is MNHNY, CDR2 SVGAGI, per germline (reference sequence). CDR3 sequence: CASTILGVETDTQYF. The DNA of the CDR3 is TGTGCCAGCACCATACTAGGGGTGGAAACAGATACGCAGTATTTT.

This clonotype was seen repeatedly, ten times or more. The V call is TRBV12-3 or TRBV12-4, the J call TRBJ2-5, with 8 bases aligning to TRBD2. With 7 bases clipped from V and 1 base from J, the junction kept 11 bases outside the gene matches. The CDR3 runs to 16 residues. DNA for the CDR3: TGTGCCAGCAACCGGGGGAGCGGGAGAAGCCAAGAGACCCAGTACTTC. It specifies CASNRGSGRSQETQYF.

This clonotype was counted many times. V is TRBV29-1 and J is TRBJ1-3; D unresolved. Germline assignment: CDR1 SQVTM and CDR2 ANQGSEA. Trimming took 7 bases from V and 0 from J, leaving 19 bases between them. The CDR3 is made up of 16 amino acids. The CDR3 nucleotides read TGCAGCGCCCCCTCCGTTCGGGATTACTCTGGAAACACCATATATTTT. The encoded protein is CSAPSVRDYSGNTIYF.

CDR3 in amino acids: CASSFSEGAETQYF. The CDR3 DNA reads TGTGCCAGCAGTTTTAGTGAAGGGGCAGAGACCCAGTACTTC. The genes are TRBV12-3 or TRBV12-4 and TRBJ2-5; TRBD1 might be the D (5 bases). Trimming removed 3 bases at V and 4 bases at J, with 12 bases between. The CDR3 is 14 amino acids.

As for this clonotype: Mismatch with germline at one junction end may stem from a read error. This chain connects TRBV5-4 to TRBJ2-3; no clear D. The CDR3 extends over 14 amino acids. Per germline, CDR1 SGHNT and CDR2 YYREEE (reference sequence). The CDR3 DNA is TGTGCCAGCAGCTCAGGCCAGTCCCCAGATACGCAATATTTT. Amino acid sequence: CASSSGQSPDTQYF.

Many counts were recorded for this clonotype. In DNA, the CDR3 is TGTGCCAGCAGTTATTCGGGGGCCAATGAGCAGTTCTTC. It yields the protein CASSYSGANEQFF. V gene TRBV6-5 combines with J gene TRBJ2-1; D possibly uses TRBD1 or TRBD2 (6 bases each). V lost 3 bases to trimming and J lost 6 bases, with 9 bases between them. Germline V lookup: CDR1 MNHEY, CDR2 SVGAGI. CDR3 size: 13 residues.

Notes on this clonotype: A much larger clone is a single base away; this may be a read error. The rearrangement joins TRBV4-1 to TRBJ2-5, with 8 nucleotides matching TRBD1. V was pared by 3 bases and J by 3 bases, with 9 bases of the junction left unmatched. Germline lookup yields CDR1 MGHRA and CDR2 YSYEKL. The CDR3 loop spans 16 amino acids. CDR3 sequence reads: CASSHTLDREEETQYF. CDR3 nucleotide sequence: TGCGCCAGCAGCCACACCCTGGACAGGGAGGAAGAGACCCAGTACTTC.

Regarding this clonotype: Compared with germline, one end of the junction differs, possibly owing to a read error. J is TRBJ2-3 and V is TRBV11-2; D possibly corresponds to TRBD1 (6 bases). Germline V gives CDR1 SGHAT, CDR2 FQNNGV. This CDR3 has 15 amino acids. The CDR3 bases are TGCGCCAGCCGCCTCTCAGGGGCGTACACAGATACGCAGTATTTT. Protein product: CASRLSGAYTDTQYF.

On this clonotype: An end of the junction does not agree with germline; a read error may underlie this. The chain employs TRBV7-8 and TRBJ1-3, with no clear D. CDR1 and CDR2 from the germline V gene are SGHVS and FQNEAQ. CDR3 length: 13 amino acids. In DNA, the CDR3 is TGTGCCAGCAGCCGCGAAACCGGAAACACCTTATATTTT. Protein sequence: CASSRETGNTLYF.

Note on this clonotype: At one end the junction does not follow the germline gene, possibly because of a read error. The chain carries TRBV6-2 or TRBV6-3 and TRBJ2-1; 7 bases map to TRBD2. Germline CDR1 and CDR2: MNHEY and SVGEGT. The CDR3 loop spans 15 amino acids. The CDR3 spells CDSSPPGGAYNEQFF. CDR3 in DNA: TGTGACAGCAGTCCCCCTGGGGGGGCCTACAATGAGCAGTTCTTC.

This chain links TRBV10-3 with TRBJ2-1; tentative D call: TRBD2 (6 bases). V was cut by 7 bases and J by 7 bases, with 17 bases left in between. This CDR3 has 14 amino acids. The germline V gene has CDR1 ENHRY and CDR2 SYGVKD. The CDR3 DNA reads as TGTGCCATCACCGATATCGGGAGTGGGAATGAGCAGTTCTTC. Translated, it gives CAITDIGSGNEQFF.

Worth noting for this clonotype: A much larger clone lies one base from this, so it may be a read error. This sequence joins TRBV29-1 and TRBJ1-5; D possibly corresponds to TRBD1 (5 bases). CDR3 length: 13 residues. V gave up 3 bases and J gave up 11 bases, with 17 bases separating them. CDR1 and CDR2 from the germline V gene are SQVTM and ANQGSEA. CDR3 DNA sequence: TGCAGCGTTGAGCACCTCGGGACCAGCGCCCAGCATTTT. Translation gives CSVEHLGTSAQHF.

This clonotype was observed a handful of times. V usage is TRBV6-1 and J usage is TRBJ1-1, with 9 positions matching TRBD1. CDR1 is MNHNS and CDR2 is SASEGT in the germline V gene. The J segment lost 2 bases and the V segment lost 7 bases, leaving 5 bases of the junction unmatched. This CDR3 is built from 14 residues. CDR3 amino acids: CASTRQGGNTEAFF. The DNA of the CDR3 is TGTGCCAGCACAAGACAGGGGGGAAACACTGAAGCTTTCTTT.

Regarding this clonotype: One junction end disagrees with the germline gene, perhaps due to a read error. The rearrangement links TRBV11-2 to TRBJ2-6, with a tentative D call TRBD1 (6 bases). Germline CDR1 and CDR2: SGHAT and FQNNGV. This CDR3 has 17 amino acids. In nucleotides, the CDR3 is TGTGCCAGCAGCAGGACAGTCCTCGGCTTTGGGGCCAACGTCCTGACATTC. Translating gives CASSRTVLGFGANVLTF.